A single sample is the source of the 10 T cell receptor beta chains below, sequenced in a study of blood T cell repertoires in COVID-19. Profiled with immunoSEQ multiplex PCR; TCRdb holds only in-frame clones, not every one. In the table there are about 200,000 clones, 86% of which are singletons. Sequenced sample: peripheral blood. These receptors all stem from a young man who had recovered from COVID-19.

The rearrangement links TRBV6-2 or TRBV6-3 to TRBJ2-3; the D gene is possibly TRBD1 (6 bases). The CDR3 consists of 13 residues. V was cut by 6 bases and J by 7 bases, with 14 bases left in between. Germline lookup yields CDR1 MNHEY and CDR2 SVGEGT. Here the CDR3 DNA reads TGTGCCAGCAGCCGGGACACCTCAAATACGCAGTATTTT. Its protein is CASSRDTSNTQYF.

CDR3 nucleotides: TGCGCCAGCAGCCGCCGACTAGCGGACGCAGAGACCCAGTACTTC. Translating gives CASSRRLADAETQYF. The J gene is TRBJ2-5, the V gene TRBV4-3, with 9 bases that match TRBD2. The CDR3 has 15 residues. CDR1 is LGHNA and CDR2 is YSLEER in the germline V gene. V lost 4 bases to trimming and J lost 4 bases; unmatched junction nucleotides: 7.

The chain has TRBV18 and TRBJ2-7; D is unclear. Trimming cost V 3 bases and J 5 bases, with 8 bases left between them. In germline, CDR1 is KGHSH, CDR2 LQKENI. The CDR3 covers 12 residues. CDR3 region: CASSPSTDEQYF. The CDR3 DNA follows: TGTGCCAGCTCACCGTCCACGGACGAGCAGTACTTC.

The V and J genes are TRBV5-1 and TRBJ2-1; D unresolved. This CDR3 has 13 residues. V was cut by 0 bases and J by 4 bases, with 5 bases left in between. Germline CDR1 SGHRS, CDR2 YFSETQ. The CDR3, as DNA: TGCGCCAGCAGCTTGGACAGATACAATGAGCAGTTCTTC. Its protein product is CASSLDRYNEQFF.

The rearrangement joins TRBV7-7 to TRBJ2-1; 12 bases fit TRBD2. The CDR3 is 15 amino acids. V shed 6 bases and J 8 bases; nucleotides not matched to a gene: 8. The V gene's germline CDR1 is SSHAT and CDR2 FNYEAQ (reference sequence). The CDR3 DNA reads TGTGCCAGCAGTTCCGGGACTAGCGGGCCTCATGAGCAGTTCTTC. Translation gives CASSSGTSGPHEQFF.

V gene TRBV7-9 combines with J gene TRBJ2-2; 10 bases are a match to TRBD1. Germline V gene lookup returns CDR1 SEHNR and CDR2 FQNEAQ (reference sequence). The CDR3 runs 16 residues. The V segment lost 8 bases and the J segment 8 bases; nucleotides outside the gene matches: 14. The DNA of the CDR3 is TGTGCCAGCGGCAACCGGGACAGGGGAAATTCGGGGGAGCTGTTTTTT. Its protein product is CASGNRDRGNSGELFF.

This chain links TRBV7-8 with TRBJ1-2; 9 bases match TRBD1. The CDR3 totals 14 residues. The germline V gene encodes CDR1 SGHVS and CDR2 FQNEAQ. V trimming: 3 bases; J trimming: 4 bases; junction bases outside the gene matches: 3. CDR3 DNA sequence: TGTGCCAGCAGCTTCGGGACAGGGAGCTATGGCTACACCTTC. Translating gives CASSFGTGSYGYTF.

Only one count was recorded for this clone. CDR3 protein: CASSFQGTGREPQHF. In nucleotides, the CDR3 is TGTGCCAGCAGCTTTCAGGGGACAGGGCGCGAGCCCCAGCATTTT. V gene TRBV5-8 combines with J gene TRBJ1-5; 9 bases line up with TRBD1. The CDR3 runs to 15 residues. V was clipped by 2 bases and J by 8 bases; unmatched bases: 8. CDR1 is SGHTS, CDR2 YDEGEE, per germline.

This clone appeared a few times. The chain uses TRBV5-8 and TRBJ1-1, with D tentatively TRBD1 (5 bases). This CDR3 is built from 16 residues. V was pared by 1 base and J by 3 bases, with 16 bases between. Germline CDR1 reads SGHTS; CDR2 reads YDEGEE. CDR3 sequence: CASSLRGFQWDTEAFF. Written as DNA, the CDR3 is TGTGCCAGCAGCTTGAGGGGATTTCAGTGGGACACTGAAGCTTTCTTT.

The chain joins TRBV5-8 to TRBJ2-1; D might be TRBD2 (6 bases). V dropped 0 bases and J dropped 0 bases, with 10 bases sitting between them. The CDR3 consists of 16 residues. CDR1 and CDR2 from the germline V gene are SGHTS and YDEGEE. The CDR3 region has the DNA TGTGCCAGCAGCTTGGTTCGGGGGACCTCCTACAATGAGCAGTTCTTC. The encoded protein is CASSLVRGTSYNEQFF.